Below are 18 T cell receptor beta chains sequenced from a single sample in a study of cytomegalovirus exposure and HLA in healthy donors. It was with 60 Vbeta and 13 Jbeta primers that the PCR ran. Clones were read by immunoSEQ multiplex PCR, and TCRdb kept only the in-frame ones, dropping some. The sample records 150,000 to 200,000 clones, around 85% being singletons. The specimen sequenced was PBMCs. These receptors all come from a man aged 18 to 30 in good health and CMV-seropositive.

The genes are TRBV15 and TRBJ2-7; 9 positions match TRBD1. Germline CDR1 LNHNV, CDR2 YYDKDF (reference sequence). The CDR3 has 12 amino acids. V lost 5 bases to trimming and J lost 4 bases; unmatched junction nucleotides: 0. The CDR3 bases are TGTGCCACCAGCGGGACAGGGTACGAGCAGTACTTC. Encoded protein: CATSGTGYEQYF.

This chain uses TRBV4-1 with TRBJ2-5; TRBD1 matches at 8 bases. The last part of the DNA fits TRBJ2-7 better; the J call may be wrong. Germline CDR1 and CDR2: MGHRA and YSYEKL. This CDR3 has 16 amino acids. CDR3 protein: CASSQVQGAVAYEQYF. For the CDR3, the DNA is TGCGCCAGCAGCCAAGTCCAGGGGGCAGTAGCCTACGAGCAGTACTTC.

The chain joins TRBV9 to TRBJ1-3, with unresolved D. The CDR3 spans 15 residues. V was shortened by 2 bases and J by 0 bases, with 9 bases between the two germline ends. From germline, CDR1 is SGDLS and CDR2 YYNGEE. The CDR3 is CASSVSKSSGNTIYF. CDR3 coding DNA: TGTGCCAGCAGCGTTTCTAAGAGCTCTGGAAACACCATATATTTT.

Only a few counts were recorded for this clone. The rearrangement links TRBV9 to TRBJ1-6, with TRBD1 identical over 9 bases. This CDR3 has 16 residues. Per germline, CDR1 SGDLS and CDR2 YYNGEE. With V trimmed by 3 bases and J by 6 bases, 7 bases remained unmatched. The CDR3 sequence is CASSGTGVGGNSPLHF. For the CDR3, the DNA is TGTGCCAGCAGCGGGACAGGGGTTGGGGGTAATTCACCCCTCCACTTT. Looking up the rest from reference TRBV9 and TRBJ1-6 gives the full variable domain: DSGVTQTPKHLITATGQRVTLRCSPRSGDLSVYWYQQSLDQGLQFLIQYYNGEERAKGNILERFSAQQFPDLHSELNLSSLELGDSALYFCASSGTGVGGNSPLHFGNGTRLTVT.

The rearrangement uses TRBV2 and TRBJ2-7; the D gene is possibly TRBD1 (6 bases). V lost 3 bases, J lost 6 bases, and 12 bases lay in between. This CDR3 is built from 13 residues. Germline V gene data show CDR1 as SNHLY and CDR2 as FYNNEI. The CDR3 region is CASSEVGDIEQYF. CDR3 DNA: TGTGCCAGCAGTGAGGTAGGGGACATCGAGCAGTACTTC.

The genes are TRBV7-9 and TRBJ1-1; D possibly corresponds to TRBD1 (5 bases). Germline values: CDR1 SEHNR, CDR2 FQNEAQ (reference sequence). Trimming removed 1 base at V and 3 bases at J, with 9 bases between. The CDR3 loop spans 14 amino acids. In nucleotides, the CDR3 is TGTGCCAGCAGCTTAGTAGGGGTCGACACTGAAGCTTTCTTT. This gives the protein CASSLVGVDTEAFF.

The chain is built from TRBV7-8 and TRBJ2-1, with D tentatively TRBD2 (5 bases). The V and J ends lost 4 bases and 2 bases respectively, with 9 bases between them. The CDR3 contains 14 residues. The V gene's germline CDR1 is SGHVS and CDR2 FQNEAQ. CDR3 DNA: TGTGCCAGCAGCTCAGGACTGGCCTACAATGAGCAGTTCTTC. It codes for CASSSGLAYNEQFF.

The chain uses TRBV7-8 and TRBJ2-1; D gene ambiguous. Between the trimmed V and J ends, which lost 5 bases and 2 bases, there was a span of 19 bases. The CDR3 loop spans 17 amino acids. The germline V gene encodes CDR1 SGHVS and CDR2 FQNEAQ. Here the CDR3 DNA reads TGTGCCAGCAGCCCCGCCGCCCGGTCCAATCCCTACAATGAGCAGTTCTTC. Amino acids: CASSPAARSNPYNEQFF. The full variable domain, in which reference TRBV7-8 and TRBJ2-1 provide the parts outside the CDR3, is GAGVSQSPRYKVAKRGQDVALRCDPISGHVSLFWYQQALGQGPEFLTYFQNEAQLDKSGLPSDRFFAERPEGSVSTLKIQRTQQEDSAVYLCASSPAARSNPYNEQFFGPGTRLTVL.

The chain has TRBV18 and TRBJ2-7; tentatively, D is TRBD2 (6 bases). V was clipped by 3 bases and J by 6 bases, with 9 bases between them. Per the germline V gene, CDR1 is KGHSH and CDR2 is LQKENI. CDR3 size: 12 residues. The CDR3 here is CASSPAGSEQYF. The CDR3 region has the DNA TGTGCCAGCTCACCGGCGGGGTCCGAGCAGTACTTC.

The rearrangement joins TRBV7-2 to TRBJ2-5; 8 bases align to TRBD1. The germline CDR1 and CDR2 sequences are SGHTA and FQGNSA. V shed 5 bases and J 5 bases; nucleotides not matched to a gene: 10. The CDR3 spans 15 residues. CDR3 loop: CASSIRTGIQETQYF. In DNA, the CDR3 is TGTGCCAGCAGCATCAGGACAGGGATCCAGGAGACCCAGTACTTC.

This clone was seen more than once but under ten times. Relative to the germline gene, one junction end is altered; a read error may explain this. The rearrangement links TRBV7-9 to TRBJ2-2, with D tentatively TRBD2 (6 bases). The CDR3 consists of 11 residues. Germline CDR1 reads SEHNR; CDR2 reads FQNEAQ (reference sequence). As DNA, the CDR3 is TGTGCCAGCAGCTCCCGGGAGACAGCGCTTTTT. Protein product: CASSSRETALF.

This rearrangement joins TRBV7-6 to TRBJ2-5; tentative D call: TRBD2 (6 bases). Germline CDR1 is SGHVS and CDR2 is FNYEAQ. The CDR3 has 16 amino acids. Trimming removed 4 bases at V and 5 bases at J, with 20 bases between. CDR3 loop: CASSWRAEYSVETQYF. The CDR3 nucleotides are TGTGCCAGCAGCTGGAGGGCAGAATATAGTGTCGAGACCCAGTACTTC.

This clone appeared a single time. The chain couples TRBV6-1 to TRBJ2-5; TRBD1 matches at 9 bases. CDR1 is MNHNS and CDR2 is SASEGT in the germline V gene. This CDR3 region has 14 residues. The J segment lost 5 bases and the V segment lost 4 bases, leaving 5 bases of the junction unmatched. CDR3 loop: CASSAQGAGETQYF. The CDR3 bases are TGTGCCAGCAGTGCACAGGGGGCCGGCGAGACCCAGTACTTC.

The chain joins TRBV5-1 to TRBJ2-2, with 8 positions matching TRBD1. The ends lost 5 bases at V and 1 base at J; junction bases unmatched: 4. CDR3 length equals 15 residues. Germline V gene data show CDR1 as SGHRS and CDR2 as YFSETQ. DNA for the CDR3: TGCGCCAGCAGACCCGGGACAGGGAACACCGGGGAGCTGTTTTTT. Translation: CASRPGTGNTGELFF. Drawing the rest from reference TRBV5-1 and TRBJ2-2, the complete variable domain is KAGVTQTPRYLIKTRGQQVTLSCSPISGHRSVSWYQQTPGQGLQFLFEYFSETQRNKGNFPGRFSGRQFSNSRSEMNVSTLELGDSALYLCASRPGTGNTGELFFGEGSRLTVL.

The chain couples TRBV9 to TRBJ2-5; D may be TRBD2 (6 bases). Between the trimmed V and J ends, which lost 4 bases and 5 bases, there was a span of 15 bases. Looked up from germline, CDR1 is SGDLS and CDR2 is YYNGEE. This CDR3 is 14 amino acids long. Written as DNA, the CDR3 is TGTGCCAGCAGCCCGCCGGGACTGGGGGAGACCCAGTACTTC. Translated, it gives CASSPPGLGETQYF.

This clone appeared once. V and J are TRBV4-1 and TRBJ2-3; 11 bases fit TRBD2. CDR3 size: 16 residues. V shed 0 bases, J shed 5 bases, and the junction held 4 bases outside the gene matches. Germline V gives CDR1 MGHRA, CDR2 YSYEKL. In nucleotides, the CDR3 is TGCGCCAGCAGCCAAGAGGGACTAGCGGCAAGAGATACGCAGTATTTT. This translates into CASSQEGLAARDTQYF.

V and J are TRBV2 and TRBJ2-5; 11 positions agree with TRBD2. CDR3 size: 16 residues. Germline CDR1 and CDR2: SNHLY and FYNNEI. Losses at the gene ends were 8 bases for V and 2 bases for J; bases not matched to a gene: 10. The CDR3, as DNA: TGTGCCAGCCACCTATATCTAGCGGGGGGACAAGAGACCCAGTACTTC. Translating gives CASHLYLAGGQETQYF.

The J gene is TRBJ2-5, the V gene TRBV6-1, with 9 bases lining up with TRBD2. This CDR3 is 15 amino acids long. CDR1 and CDR2 from the germline V gene are MNHNS and SASEGT. V shed 2 bases and J 2 bases; nucleotides not matched to a gene: 3. The CDR3 sequence is CASSELAGRQETQYF. CDR3 bases: TGTGCCAGCAGTGAACTAGCGGGGAGACAAGAGACCCAGTACTTC.